This T cell receptor (beta chain) was identified during a study of neoadjuvant anti-PD-1 for oral cavity cancer. Study-level background: Around day 43, patients without progression received a fourth nivolumab dose before surgery.

Most PBMC samples had 400 to 550 ng input DNA in six replicates. Sequencing used immunoSEQ multiplex PCR; TCRdb keeps in-frame clones, though not all of them. The sample shows around 13,000 clones, roughly 74% of them seen only once. Germline V CDR1 and CDR2: SGHVS, FQNEAQ. V was trimmed by 1 base and J by 1 base, leaving 4 bases between them. CDR3 length equals 13 residues. This clone was seen a handful of times. The time point: after neoadjuvant nivolumab, at surgical resection. PBMCs were not maintained or expanded in culture before analysis. This chain links TRBV7-8 with TRBJ1-1; no firm D call. This receptor was taken from a person between 35 and 79 years old with oral cavity squamous cell carcinoma. Sequenced here: PBMCs, sampled after nivolumab (anti-PD-1) treatment. In DNA form, the CDR3 reads TGTGCCAGCAGCTTAGACCAGAACACTGAAGCTTTCTTT. Its protein is CASSLDQNTEAFF.